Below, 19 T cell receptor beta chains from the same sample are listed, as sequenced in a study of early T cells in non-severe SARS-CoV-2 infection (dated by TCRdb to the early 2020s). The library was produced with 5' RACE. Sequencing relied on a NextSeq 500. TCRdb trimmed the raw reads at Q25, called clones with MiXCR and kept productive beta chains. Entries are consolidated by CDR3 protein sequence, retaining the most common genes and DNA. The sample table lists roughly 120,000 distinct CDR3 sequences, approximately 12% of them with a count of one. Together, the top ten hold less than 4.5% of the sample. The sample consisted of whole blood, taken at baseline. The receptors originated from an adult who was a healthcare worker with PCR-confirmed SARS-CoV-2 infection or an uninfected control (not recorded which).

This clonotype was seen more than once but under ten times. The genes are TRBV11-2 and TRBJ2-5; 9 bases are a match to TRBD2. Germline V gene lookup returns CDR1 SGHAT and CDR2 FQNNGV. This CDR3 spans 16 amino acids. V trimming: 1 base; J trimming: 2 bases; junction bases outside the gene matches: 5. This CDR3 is CASSLGSLAGQETQYF. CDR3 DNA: TGTGCCAGCAGCTTAGGATCGCTAGCGGGGCAAGAGACCCAGTACTTC.

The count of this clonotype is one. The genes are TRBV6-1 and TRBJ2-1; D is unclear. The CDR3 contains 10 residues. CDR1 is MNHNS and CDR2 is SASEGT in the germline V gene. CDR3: CVASYNEQFF. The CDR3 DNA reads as TGTGTAGCCTCCTACAATGAGCAGTTCTTC.

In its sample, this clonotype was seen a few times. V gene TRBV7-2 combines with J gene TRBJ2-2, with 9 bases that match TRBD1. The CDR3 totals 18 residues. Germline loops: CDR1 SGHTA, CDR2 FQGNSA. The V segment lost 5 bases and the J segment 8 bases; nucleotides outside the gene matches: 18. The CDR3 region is CASSHSLGGTGKVGELFF. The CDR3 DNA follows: TGTGCCAGCAGCCACTCCTTAGGTGGGACAGGGAAAGTGGGGGAGCTGTTTTTT.

The CDR3 nucleotides read TGTGCCAGCTCACCGGAATCTGGGGGGACTGAAGCTTTCTTT. Translation: CASSPESGGTEAFF. J is TRBJ1-1 and V is TRBV18; maybe TRBD1 (5 bases). Looked up from germline, CDR1 is KGHSH and CDR2 is LQKENI. V was cut by 3 bases and J by 5 bases, with 13 bases left in between. This CDR3 has 14 amino acids. Filled out from reference TRBV18 and TRBJ1-1, the complete variable domain reads NAGVMQNPRHLVRRRGQEARLRCSPMKGHSHVYWYRQLPEEGLKFMVYLQKENIIDESGMPKERFSAEFPKEGPSILRIQQVVRGDSAAYFCASSPESGGTEAFFGQGTRLTVV.

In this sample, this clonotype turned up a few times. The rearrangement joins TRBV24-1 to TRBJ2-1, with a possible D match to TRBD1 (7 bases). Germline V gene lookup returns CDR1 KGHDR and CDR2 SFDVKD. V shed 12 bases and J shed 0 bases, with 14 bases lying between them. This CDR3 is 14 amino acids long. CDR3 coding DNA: TGTGCCTCAGCAGGGGGGATCTCCTACAATGAGCAGTTCTTC. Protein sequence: CASAGGISYNEQFF.

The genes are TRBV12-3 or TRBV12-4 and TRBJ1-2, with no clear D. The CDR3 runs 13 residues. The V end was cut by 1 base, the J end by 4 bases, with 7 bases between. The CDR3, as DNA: TGTGCCAGCAGTTTAGGCCTTGCCTATGGCTACACCTTC. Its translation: CASSLGLAYGYTF.

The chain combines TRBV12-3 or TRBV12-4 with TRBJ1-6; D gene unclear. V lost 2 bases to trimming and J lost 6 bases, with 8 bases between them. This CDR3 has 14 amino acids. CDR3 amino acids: CASSLHSFNSPLHF. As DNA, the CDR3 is TGTGCCAGCAGTTTACACAGCTTTAATTCACCCCTCCACTTT.

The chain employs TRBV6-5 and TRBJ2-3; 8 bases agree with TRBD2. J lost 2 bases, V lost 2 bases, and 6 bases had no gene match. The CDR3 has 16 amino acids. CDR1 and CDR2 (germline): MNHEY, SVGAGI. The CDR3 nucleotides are TGTGCCAGCAGTTACAACGGGGGGGGGCTCACAGATACGCAGTATTTT. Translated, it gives CASSYNGGGLTDTQYF.

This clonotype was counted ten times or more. The CDR3 coding sequence is TGTGCCACCAGTGCCAGGACAGGGGCCTACAATGAGCAGTTCTTC. This encodes CATSARTGAYNEQFF. The rearrangement links TRBV24-1 to TRBJ2-1; 9 nucleotides align to TRBD1. Germline assignment: CDR1 KGHDR and CDR2 SFDVKD. Trimming at V came to 5 bases and at J to 2 bases, leaving 3 bases not matched to a gene. The CDR3 has 15 residues.

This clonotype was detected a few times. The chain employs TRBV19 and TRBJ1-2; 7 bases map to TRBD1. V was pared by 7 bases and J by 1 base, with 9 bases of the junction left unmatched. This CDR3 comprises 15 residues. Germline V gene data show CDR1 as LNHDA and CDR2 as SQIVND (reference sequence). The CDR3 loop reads CASNQDRSFNYGYTF. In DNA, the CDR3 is TGTGCCAGTAACCAGGACAGGTCCTTTAACTATGGCTACACCTTC.

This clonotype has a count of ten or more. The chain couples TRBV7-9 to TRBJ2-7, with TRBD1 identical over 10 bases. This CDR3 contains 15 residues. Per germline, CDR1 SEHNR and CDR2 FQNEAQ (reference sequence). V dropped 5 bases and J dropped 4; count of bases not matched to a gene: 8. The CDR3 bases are TGTGCCAGCAGCCCGACCGGGACAGGGGAATACGAGCAGTACTTC. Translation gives CASSPTGTGEYEQYF.

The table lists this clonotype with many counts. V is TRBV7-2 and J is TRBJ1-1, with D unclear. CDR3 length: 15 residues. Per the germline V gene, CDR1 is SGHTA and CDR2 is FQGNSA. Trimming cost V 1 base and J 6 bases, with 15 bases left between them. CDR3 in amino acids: CASSLVLGFNPEAFF. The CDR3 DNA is TGTGCCAGCAGCTTAGTTCTGGGGTTTAACCCTGAAGCTTTCTTT.

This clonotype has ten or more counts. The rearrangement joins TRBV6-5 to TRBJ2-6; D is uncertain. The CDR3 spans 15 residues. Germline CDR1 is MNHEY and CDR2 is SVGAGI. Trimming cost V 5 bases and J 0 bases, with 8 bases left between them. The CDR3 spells CASSPSISGANVLTF. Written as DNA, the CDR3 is TGTGCCAGCAGTCCTTCTATCTCTGGGGCCAACGTCCTGACTTTC.

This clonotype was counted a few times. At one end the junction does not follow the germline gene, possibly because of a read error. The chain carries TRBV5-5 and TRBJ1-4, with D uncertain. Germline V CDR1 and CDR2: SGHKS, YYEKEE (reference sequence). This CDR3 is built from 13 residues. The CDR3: CVSSSYRNEKLFF. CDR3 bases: TGTGTCAGCAGCTCCTACAGAAATGAAAAACTGTTTTTT.

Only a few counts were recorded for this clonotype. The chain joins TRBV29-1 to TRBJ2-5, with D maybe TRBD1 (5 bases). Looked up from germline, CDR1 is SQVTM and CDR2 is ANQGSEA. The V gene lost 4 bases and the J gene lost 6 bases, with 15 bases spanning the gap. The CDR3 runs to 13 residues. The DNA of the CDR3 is TGCAGCGTTGTGGGGCAGGGCGCAAAGACCCAGTACTTC. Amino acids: CSVVGQGAKTQYF.

This chain's CDR3 is CASSWDLTGRDEQFF. The CDR3 DNA is TGTGCCAGCAGCTGGGACCTGACAGGACGGGATGAGCAGTTCTTC. The rearrangement uses TRBV7-3 and TRBJ2-1; tentative D call: TRBD1 (6 bases). The CDR3 contains 15 residues. The ends were cut back, 4 bases at V and 8 bases at J, with 18 bases in the middle. Germline V lookup: CDR1 SGHTA, CDR2 FQGTGA.

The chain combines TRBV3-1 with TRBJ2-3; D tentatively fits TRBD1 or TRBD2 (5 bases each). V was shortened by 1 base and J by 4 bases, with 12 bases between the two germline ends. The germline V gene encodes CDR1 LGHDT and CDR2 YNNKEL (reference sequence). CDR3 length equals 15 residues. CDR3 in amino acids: CASSQGGRGPDTQYF. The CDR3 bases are TGTGCCAGCAGCCAAGGTGGCCGGGGCCCAGATACGCAGTATTTT.

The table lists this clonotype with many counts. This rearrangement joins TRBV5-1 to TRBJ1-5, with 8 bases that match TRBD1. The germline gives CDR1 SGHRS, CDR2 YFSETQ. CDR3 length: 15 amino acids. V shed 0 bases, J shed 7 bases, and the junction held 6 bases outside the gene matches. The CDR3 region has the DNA TGCGCCAGCAGCTTGGGACAGGGGCTTGGGCAGCCCCAGCATTTT. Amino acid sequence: CASSLGQGLGQPQHF.

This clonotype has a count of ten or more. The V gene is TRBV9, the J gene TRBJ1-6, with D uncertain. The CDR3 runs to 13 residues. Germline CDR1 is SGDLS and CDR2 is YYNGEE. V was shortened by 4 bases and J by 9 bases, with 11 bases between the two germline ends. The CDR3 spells CASSRTRGSPLHF. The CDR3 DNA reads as TGTGCCAGCAGCCGCACTCGGGGTTCACCCCTCCACTTT.